This T cell receptor beta chain was retrieved from a study of Ad26.COV2.S vaccination and SARS-CoV-2 variants. In its sample, this clone was seen once. Treatment noted: 19 received Ad26.COV2.S at low or high dose, single or two shots; roughly 5 received placebo; per-sample allocation not given. Each sample was drawn 63 days after the first injection (of vaccine or placebo). The CDR3 loop spans 18 amino acids. Per the germline V gene, CDR1 is SGHRS and CDR2 is YFSETQ. V was clipped by 4 bases and J by 6 bases; unmatched bases: 18. Data came from immunoSEQ multiplex PCR; TCRdb stores just in-frame clones and leaves some out. Of a few hundred thousand clones detected, 83% appear once; the ten largest clones hold about 8%.

This receptor was identified in a person aged 18-60 years who received the Ad26.COV2.S COVID-19 vaccine or a placebo. The sequencing used peripheral blood, collected in a trial of Ad26.COV2.S vaccine versus placebo. The chain combines TRBV5-1 with TRBJ1-4; 7 bases align to TRBD1. DNA of the CDR3: TGCGCCAGCAGCGGGGACAGTTACACTCCTCAGGGCGATGAAAAACTGTTTTTT. This gives the protein CASSGDSYTPQGDEKLFF.